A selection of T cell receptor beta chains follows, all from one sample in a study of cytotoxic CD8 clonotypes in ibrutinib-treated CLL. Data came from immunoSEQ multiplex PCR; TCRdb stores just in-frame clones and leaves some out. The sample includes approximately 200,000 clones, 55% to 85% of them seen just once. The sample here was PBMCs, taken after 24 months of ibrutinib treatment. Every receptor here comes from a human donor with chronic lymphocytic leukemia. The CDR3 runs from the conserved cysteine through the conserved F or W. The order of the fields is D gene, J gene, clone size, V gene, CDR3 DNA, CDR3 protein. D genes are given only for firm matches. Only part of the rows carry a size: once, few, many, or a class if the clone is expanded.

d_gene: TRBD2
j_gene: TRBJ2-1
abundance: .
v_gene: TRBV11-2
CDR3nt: TGTGCCAGCAGCTTAGTCGCACTAGCGGGAGGGAAAGCCTACAATGAGCAGTTCTTC
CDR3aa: CASSLVALAGGKAYNEQFF

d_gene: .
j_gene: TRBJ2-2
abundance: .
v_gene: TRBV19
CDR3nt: TGTGCCAGTAGTAGAGGGGCGAACACCGGGGAGCTGTTTTTT
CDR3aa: CASSRGANTGELFF

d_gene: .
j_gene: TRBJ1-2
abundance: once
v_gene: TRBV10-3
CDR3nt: TGTGCCATCAGTGAGTCTTTAGACAGGAACCAAGACTACACCTTC
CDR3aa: CAISESLDRNQDYTF

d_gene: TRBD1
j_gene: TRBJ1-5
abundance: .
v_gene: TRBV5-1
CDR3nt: TGCGCCAGCAGCTGGGGTGACAGGGGGAGCAATCAGCCCCAGCATTTT
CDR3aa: CASSWGDRGSNQPQHF

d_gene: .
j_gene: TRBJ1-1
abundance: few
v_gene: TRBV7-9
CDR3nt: TGTGCCAGCTCACCGGGGCCAGAAGCTTTCTTT
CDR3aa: CASSPGPEAFF

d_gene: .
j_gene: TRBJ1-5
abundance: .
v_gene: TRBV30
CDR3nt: TGTGCCTGGAGCGAAGGGGCTGTGGGTCAGCCCCAGCATTTT
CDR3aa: CAWSEGAVGQPQHF

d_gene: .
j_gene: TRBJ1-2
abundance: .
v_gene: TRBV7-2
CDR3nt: TGTGCCAGCAGCCTCGTAAATGCTGCAGGGGGCTACACCTTC
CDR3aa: CASSLVNAAGGYTF

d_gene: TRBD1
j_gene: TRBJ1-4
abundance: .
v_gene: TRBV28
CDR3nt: TGTGCCAGCAAACAGGGGGTAGCTGAAAAACTGTTTTTT
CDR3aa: CASKQGVAEKLFF

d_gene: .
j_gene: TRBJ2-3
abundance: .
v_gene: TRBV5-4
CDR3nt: TGTGCCAGCAGCGCCCTACTGGGCGGTGGTGGCACAGATACGCAGTATTTT
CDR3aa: CASSALLGGGGTDTQYF

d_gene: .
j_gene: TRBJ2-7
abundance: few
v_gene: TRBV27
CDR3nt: TGTGCCAGCAGTTTAGGGCTTCCCAACGAGCAGTACTTC
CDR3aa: CASSLGLPNEQYF

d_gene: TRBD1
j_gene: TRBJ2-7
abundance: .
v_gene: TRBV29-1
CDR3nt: TGCAGCGTTAGGGACAGGCCATCCTACGAGCAGTACTTC
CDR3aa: CSVRDRPSYEQYF

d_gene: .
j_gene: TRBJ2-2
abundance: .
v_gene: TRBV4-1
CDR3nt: TGCGCCAGCAGCCAAGATTGGGGGGAGCAAATCACCGGGGAGCTGTTTTTT
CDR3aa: CASSQDWGEQITGELFF

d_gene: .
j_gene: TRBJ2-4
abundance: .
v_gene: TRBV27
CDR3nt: TGTGCCAGCAGTTTAACTCGCGCTCTAGCCAAAAACATTCAGTACTTC
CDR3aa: CASSLTRALAKNIQYF

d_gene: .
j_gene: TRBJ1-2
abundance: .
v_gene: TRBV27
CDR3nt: TGTGCCAGCAGTCCGACAGAAAGTAACTATGGCTACACCTTC
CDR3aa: CASSPTESNYGYTF

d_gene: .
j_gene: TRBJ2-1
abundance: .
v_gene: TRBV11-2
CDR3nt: TGTGCCAGCAGCTTAGGCGGTAGCTCCTACAATGAGCAGTTCTTC
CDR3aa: CASSLGGSSYNEQFF

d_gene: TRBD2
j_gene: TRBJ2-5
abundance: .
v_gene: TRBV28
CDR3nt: TGTGCCAGCAGTTTATCACTCCCCTCTAGCGGGAGGACACAAGAGACCCAGTACTTC
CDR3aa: CASSLSLPSSGRTQETQYF

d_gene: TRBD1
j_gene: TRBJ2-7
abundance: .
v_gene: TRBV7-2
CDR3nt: TGTGCCAGCAGCTTAGTGACAGGGGATTACGAGCAGTACTTC
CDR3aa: CASSLVTGDYEQYF

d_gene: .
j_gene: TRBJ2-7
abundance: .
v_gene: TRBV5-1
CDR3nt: TGCGCCAGCAGCTTGGGGGCAGGAATTTCCTACGAGCAGTACTTC
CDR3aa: CASSLGAGISYEQYF

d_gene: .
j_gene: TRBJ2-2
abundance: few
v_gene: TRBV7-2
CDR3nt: TGTGCCAGCAGCTTAAGGAGGGAGGTGGCGGGAGGGGAGCTGTTTTTT
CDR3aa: CASSLRREVAGGELFF

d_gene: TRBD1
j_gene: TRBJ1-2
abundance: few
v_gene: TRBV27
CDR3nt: TGTGCCAGCAGTTTAAGTCGACAGGGTTATGGCTACACCTTC
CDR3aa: CASSLSRQGYGYTF

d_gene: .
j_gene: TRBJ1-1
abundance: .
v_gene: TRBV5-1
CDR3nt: TGCGCCAGCAGCTTGGACGTAGGGGCCTTGCCAGAAGCTTTCTTT
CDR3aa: CASSLDVGALPEAFF

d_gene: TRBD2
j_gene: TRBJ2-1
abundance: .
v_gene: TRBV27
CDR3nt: TGTGCCAGCAGTTTATTCGGGCTAGCGGGCGGGAACAATGAGCAGTTCTTC
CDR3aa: CASSLFGLAGGNNEQFF